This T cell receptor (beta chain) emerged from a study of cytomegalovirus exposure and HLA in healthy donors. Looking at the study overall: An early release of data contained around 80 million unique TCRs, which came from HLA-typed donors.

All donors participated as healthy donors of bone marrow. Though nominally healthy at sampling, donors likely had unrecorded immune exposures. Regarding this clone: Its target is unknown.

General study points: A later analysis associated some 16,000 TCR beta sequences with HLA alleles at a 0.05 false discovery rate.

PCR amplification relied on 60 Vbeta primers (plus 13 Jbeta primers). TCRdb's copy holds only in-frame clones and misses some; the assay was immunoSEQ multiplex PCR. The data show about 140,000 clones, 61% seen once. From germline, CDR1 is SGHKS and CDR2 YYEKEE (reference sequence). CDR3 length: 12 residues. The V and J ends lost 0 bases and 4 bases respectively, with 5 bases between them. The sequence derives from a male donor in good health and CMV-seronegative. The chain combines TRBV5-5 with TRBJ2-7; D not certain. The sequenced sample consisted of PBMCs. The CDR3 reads CASSLGDYEQYF. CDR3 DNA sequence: TGTGCCAGCAGCTTGGGAGATTACGAGCAGTACTTC.